This is a list of T cell receptor beta chains from one sample in a study of blood T cell repertoires in COVID-19. Profiled with immunoSEQ multiplex PCR; TCRdb holds only in-frame clones, not every one. The repertoire holds 60,000 to 90,000 clones, with roughly 85% as singletons. The sequencing input was peripheral blood. Receptors originate from a man aged 55 to 69 with COVID-19, enrolled during active disease. The CDR3 runs from the conserved cysteine through the conserved F or W. The D gene is left open where the match is weak. Only some rows state a clone size, as once, few, many or a class for expanded clones.

TGTGCCTGGAGATCAGTAGGGGGCTTTGGCTACACCTTC CAWRSVGGFGYTF TRBJ1-2 TRBV30 NA TRBD1
TGCAGCGTTGGGCACCTCTCCACCGGGGAGCTGTTTTTT CSVGHLSTGELFF TRBJ2-2 TRBV29-1 NA NA
TGTGCCAGCAGTTACTCGATGGGACTAGCGAAAAGCTCCTACGAGCAGTACTTC CASSYSMGLAKSSYEQYF TRBJ2-7 TRBV6-2/TRBV6-3 few TRBD2
TGTGCCTGGAATCCACAGGGGGATTCACCCCTCCACTTT CAWNPQGDSPLHF TRBJ1-6 TRBV30 NA TRBD1
TGTGCCAGCAGCCCGAGTCTGGGGGGGAGCTCCTACGAGCAGTACTTC CASSPSLGGSSYEQYF TRBJ2-7 TRBV28 NA TRBD2
TGTGCCAGCAGCTACCGTCGGGGGGGGAAAGAGACCCAGTACTTC CASSYRRGGKETQYF TRBJ2-5 TRBV7-9 NA TRBD2
TGCGCCAGCAGCTCTCAGGGGGTGGGAGAAAAACTGTTTTTT CASSSQGVGEKLFF TRBJ1-4 TRBV5-1 NA TRBD1
TGTGCCAGCAGCCGGGGGCTATTCAATGAGCAGTTCTTC CASSRGLFNEQFF TRBJ2-1 TRBV3-1/TRBV3-2 NA NA
TGCGCCAGCAGCCGTACAACTGACAGAATCTCTGGGGCCAACGTCCTGACTTTC CASSRTTDRISGANVLTF TRBJ2-6 TRBV5-1 once NA
TGTGCCAGCTCTAGCGGAGCATACAATGAGCAGTTCTTC CASSSGAYNEQFF TRBJ2-1 TRBV6-5 once TRBD2
TGTGCCAGCAGCAACTTACAGGGGGCGAAAGGTGAGCAGTTCTTC CASSNLQGAKGEQFF TRBJ2-1 TRBV21-1 NA NA
TGCAGCGTTGACCGACAGGGGGATATCGGCACAGATACGCAGTATTTT CSVDRQGDIGTDTQYF TRBJ2-3 TRBV29-1 NA TRBD1
TGTGCCACCAGCACCAGGGACAGATCCTACGAGCAGTACTTC CATSTRDRSYEQYF TRBJ2-7 TRBV15 NA TRBD1
TGTGCCAGCAGATTTCCTTCGGACAGGTCGAGCTACACCTTC CASRFPSDRSSYTF TRBJ1-2 TRBV28 few TRBD1
TGCGCCAGCAGCCCGGGACTACTACCCTCGCTCAGCGAGCAGTACTTC CASSPGLLPSLSEQYF TRBJ2-7 TRBV5-1 NA TRBD2
TGTGCCAGCACCATAGCGGGACAACTCAATGAGCAGTTCTTC CASTIAGQLNEQFF TRBJ2-1 TRBV7-9 NA TRBD2
TGTGCCAGCAGTTACCAGTACCAAGAGACCCAGTACTTC CASSYQYQETQYF TRBJ2-5 TRBV6-5 NA NA
TGTGCCAGCAGCCAACCGAAGTACCAGGGTAACACTGAAGCTTTCTTT CASSQPKYQGNTEAFF TRBJ1-1 TRBV3-1/TRBV3-2 NA NA
TGTGCCAGCAGCAAGTCAACCCCGGACACCATATATTTT CASSKSTPDTIYF TRBJ1-3 TRBV21-1 NA NA
TGTGCCAGCACCACCGTAAGCGGGAACCACAATGAGCAGTTCTTC CASTTVSGNHNEQFF TRBJ2-1 TRBV11-2 few TRBD2
TGCAGCGCCCGGACAGGGGTAGACACTGAAGCTTTCTTT CSARTGVDTEAFF TRBJ1-1 TRBV29-1 NA TRBD1
TGTGCCAGCAGCCACAACTCTGGGGCCAACGTCCTGACTTTC CASSHNSGANVLTF TRBJ2-6 TRBV3-1/TRBV3-2 NA NA
TGTGCCAGCAGCCAATCGGACACCCACTATGGCTACACCTTC CASSQSDTHYGYTF TRBJ1-2 TRBV3-1/TRBV3-2 NA NA
TGTGCCAGCCGGACAGGGGATCAGCCCCAGCATTTT CASRTGDQPQHF TRBJ1-5 TRBV27 NA TRBD1
TGTGCCAGCTGGTACAGGGGCGATCAGCCCCAGCATTTT CASWYRGDQPQHF TRBJ1-5 TRBV28 NA TRBD1
TGTGCCACCCGCGGGGGCTACGAGCAGTACTTC CATRGGYEQYF TRBJ2-7 TRBV3-1/TRBV3-2 once TRBD2
TGCGCCAGCAGCCACCCCTCTAGCGGGGGGGCCCACGAGCAGTTCTTC CASSHPSSGGAHEQFF TRBJ2-1 TRBV4-1 NA TRBD2
TGTGCCAGCAGCCGTAGGAGATTTAGTAGGATCTTC CASSRRRFSRIF TRBJ2-1 TRBV5-6 NA NA
TGTGCCAGCAGTAACAGGCCATATGGCTACACCTTC CASSNRPYGYTF TRBJ1-2 TRBV6-5 NA NA
TGTGCCACCTCACGACAGTACGAGCAGTACTTC CATSRQYEQYF TRBJ2-7 TRBV19 NA NA
TGTGCCAGCAGCCGCGTCGGACTAGCGGGGAGATCCTACGAGCAGTACTTC CASSRVGLAGRSYEQYF TRBJ2-7 TRBV11-2 NA TRBD2
TGTGCCAGCAGTTACTCCAGCCAGGGGACGGTCTACGAGCAGTACTTC CASSYSSQGTVYEQYF TRBJ2-7 TRBV6-5 NA NA
TGTGCCAGCAGCTTAATTCCAGGGTCTCTCTACAATGAGCAGTTCTTC CASSLIPGSLYNEQFF TRBJ2-1 TRBV11-2 NA NA
TGTGCCAGCAGCTTAGTAGGGACAGGGGATGCAGATACGCAGTATTTT CASSLVGTGDADTQYF TRBJ2-3 TRBV7-3 once TRBD1
TGCGCCAGCAGCCCCGGGACAGGGGGGGGTCAGCCCCAGCATTTT CASSPGTGGGQPQHF TRBJ1-5 TRBV4-1 NA TRBD1
TGTGCCAGCAGTACGCCCGTGACAGGGGGCTTTGAGACCCAGTACTTC CASSTPVTGGFETQYF TRBJ2-5 TRBV6-6 NA TRBD1
TGTGCCAGCAGTTTTATTACTGGGGCCAACGTCCTGACTTTC CASSFITGANVLTF TRBJ2-6 TRBV6-5 NA NA
TGTGCCAGCTCACCAATAGGACAAAACACTGAAGCTTTCTTT CASSPIGQNTEAFF TRBJ1-1 TRBV18 few NA
TGTGCCTGGAGCCGGCAGGGGGGTGAAAAACTGTTTTTT CAWSRQGGEKLFF TRBJ1-4 TRBV30 NA TRBD1
TGCAGCATTAGGGGAGAGACCCAGTACTTC CSIRGETQYF TRBJ2-5 TRBV29-1 NA NA
TGTGCCAGCAGCTTAGATGGCGGGGGGACTATTTACGAGCAGTACTTC CASSLDGGGTIYEQYF TRBJ2-7 TRBV7-2 once TRBD2
TGTGCCAGCAGCGTGGGGACAGGGACGGGCGCTGAAGCTTTCTTT CASSVGTGTGAEAFF TRBJ1-1 TRBV9 NA TRBD1
TGTGCCAGCAGCCCCCCGGGACAGGGGGTTGGCTACACCTTC CASSPPGQGVGYTF TRBJ1-2 TRBV7-9 NA TRBD1
TGCAGCGTTGCTAGTTACTACGAGCAGTACTTC CSVASYYEQYF TRBJ2-7 TRBV29-1 NA NA
TGTGCCAGCTCACCACTTAGTACAAGCGGGAGTTGGTACGAGCAGTACTTC CASSPLSTSGSWYEQYF TRBJ2-7 TRBV18 NA TRBD2
TGTGCCAGCAGTGATAGAACAGGGACCCTGCCCGGGGCCAACGTCCTGACTTTC CASSDRTGTLPGANVLTF TRBJ2-6 TRBV25-1 NA NA
TGTGCCAGCAGCATCTACTCTGGAAACACCATATATTTT CASSIYSGNTIYF TRBJ1-3 TRBV9 few NA
TGCGCCAGCAGTGAGCCGAAGGTTTCAGGGGGTAAGAATGAGCAGTTCTTC CASSEPKVSGGKNEQFF TRBJ2-1 TRBV10-2 NA TRBD1
TGTGCCAGCAGTTTCTTCTTAGCAGGGAAGCAGAACATCTACACCTTC CASSFFLAGKQNIYTF TRBJ1-2 TRBV28 NA NA
TGTGCCAGTAGTATGGTGGCCGCGGGCGCCTACGGGCAGTACTTC CASSMVAAGAYGQYF TRBJ2-7 TRBV19 NA NA
TGTGCCAGCAGCTCGGACAGCTCCTACAATGAGCAGTTCTTC CASSSDSSYNEQFF TRBJ2-1 TRBV11-2 NA NA
TGCGCCAGCAGCCCCCGACAGGGTGGGGAAAAACTGTTTTTT CASSPRQGGEKLFF TRBJ1-4 TRBV5-1 NA TRBD1
TGTGCCAGCATCGCTCGGACAGCCGACGGCAATCAGCCCCAGCATTTT CASIARTADGNQPQHF TRBJ1-5 TRBV6-4 NA NA
TGTGCCACCAGTGATTTGTTTATCAGGGGGCGGAATGAGCAGTTCTTC CATSDLFIRGRNEQFF TRBJ2-1 TRBV24-1 NA TRBD1
TGCGCCAGCAGCCCGGGGACAGGAGGGGGGTCCTACAATGAGCAGTTCTTC CASSPGTGGGSYNEQFF TRBJ2-1 TRBV5-1 once TRBD1
TGTGCCACCAGCAGAGATCTAGAGGTAGCGGGAGTAAATGAGCAGTTCTTC CATSRDLEVAGVNEQFF TRBJ2-1 TRBV15 NA TRBD2
TGCGCCAGCAGCCTACAGGGAGAAAACACCGGGGAGCTGTTTTTT CASSLQGENTGELFF TRBJ2-2 TRBV5-1 NA NA
TGTGCCAGCAGCTATCCGGGACAGGGGAGGTTTAACTTC CASSYPGQGRFNF TRBJ2-5 TRBV5-4 NA TRBD1
TGCGCCAGCGCCTGGACAGCCAGTGATTACATGAACACTGAAGCTTTCTTT CASAWTASDYMNTEAFF TRBJ1-1 TRBV5-1 NA NA
TGTGCCATCAGTGAATGGCAATCTAATTCACCCCTCCACTTT CAISEWQSNSPLHF TRBJ1-6 TRBV10-3 NA NA